This T cell receptor beta chain appears in the sequencing data of a study of blood T cell repertoires in COVID-19. On the study more broadly: Specimens from acute and convalescent COVID-19 originated in the United States, Italy and Spain. T cells, B-cell-depleted T cells, or PBMCs provided the cDNA or gDNA that served as material.

Germline CDR1 is SGHRS and CDR2 is YFSETQ. J was trimmed by 0 bases and V by 3 bases; bases with no gene match: 5. CDR3 length: 17 amino acids. Authors' processing steps: By means of reference gene primer amplification, nucleated cell counts were estimated. Libraries were prepared by immunoSEQ multiplex PCR; TCRdb keeps only in-frame clonotypes and omits some of them. V and J calls and clone size follow that table, whereas D and trimming were derived from the DNA. Of some 28,000 clones listed, roughly 85% are singletons. Material for sequencing was peripheral blood. The receptor was derived from a human donor in a cohort sampled during active COVID-19. The chain carries TRBV5-1 and TRBJ2-3; 12 positions agree with TRBD2. The CDR3 DNA sequence: TGCGCCAGCAGCTCAGGACTAGCGGGATCTAGCACAGATACGCAGTATTTT. This codes for CASSSGLAGSSTDTQYF.